This T cell receptor beta chain stems from a study of regulatory T cells in long-lasting Graves disease. Sample time point: newly diagnosed GD, antithyroid drugs for less than 3 months. There was RNA extracted from PBMCs, and the TCR library was made from it. Into tubes containing EDTA, approximately 9 milliliters of peripheral blood were drawn. Assembly of TCR beta libraries relied on iRepertoire HTBI primers together with Arm-PCR of CDR3 regions. In TCRdb, the multiplex PCR reads were re-called with MiXCR into one record per CDR3 protein. The data contain hundreds of thousands of distinct CDR3 sequences, roughly 15% of them seen just once; the ten biggest clones take up roughly 18%. There are a few counts of this clonotype. The data were also submitted as part of a second study, on T cells in Graves' hyperthyroidism and ophthalmopathy. That paper adds: A set of HTBI primers served as the primers for a first-round RT-PCR of the TCR CDR3. The majority of expanded thyroid clonotypes above 0.001 also appeared in blood.

The sequences come from peripheral blood mononuclear cells (PBMCs), collected at new diagnosis, from a patient treated with antithyroid drugs. The sequence was collected from a woman aged 25 to 39 with Graves disease.

The CDR3 spells CASSPPGASGRYEQYF. CDR3 nucleotide sequence: TGTGCCAGCAGTCCCCCTGGGGCTAGCGGGAGGTACGAGCAGTACTTC. The chain is built from TRBV25-1 and TRBJ2-7; 11 nucleotides align to TRBD2. The CDR3 has 16 residues. Losses at the gene ends were 5 bases for V and 4 bases for J; bases not matched to a gene: 10. Germline loops: CDR1 MGHDK, CDR2 SYGVNS.